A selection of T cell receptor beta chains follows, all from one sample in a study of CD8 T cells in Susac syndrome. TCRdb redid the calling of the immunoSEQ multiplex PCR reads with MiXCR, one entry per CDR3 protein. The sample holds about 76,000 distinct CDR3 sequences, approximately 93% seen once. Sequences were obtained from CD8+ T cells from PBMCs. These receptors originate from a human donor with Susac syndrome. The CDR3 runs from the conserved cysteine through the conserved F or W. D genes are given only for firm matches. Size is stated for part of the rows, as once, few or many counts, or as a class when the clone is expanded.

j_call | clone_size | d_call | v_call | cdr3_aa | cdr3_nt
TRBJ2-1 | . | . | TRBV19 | CASSIFGQNNEQFF | TGTGCCAGTAGTATATTTGGACAAAACAATGAGCAGTTCTTC
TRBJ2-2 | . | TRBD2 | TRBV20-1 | CSARAIAGGNTGELFF | TGCAGTGCTAGAGCCATAGCGGGGGGGAACACCGGGGAGCTGTTTTTT
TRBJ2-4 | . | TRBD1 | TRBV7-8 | CASSLGGQAAKNIQYF | TGTGCCAGCAGCTTAGGGGGACAGGCGGCCAAAAACATTCAGTACTTC
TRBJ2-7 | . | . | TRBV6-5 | CASSYSTGAEQYF | TGTGCCAGCAGTTACTCGACGGGGGCCGAGCAGTACTTC
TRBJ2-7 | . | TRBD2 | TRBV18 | CASSPLGTSGYEQYF | TGTGCCAGCTCACCACTCGGGACTAGCGGCTACGAGCAGTACTTC
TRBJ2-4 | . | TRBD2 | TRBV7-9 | CASSLILAGGAVGKNIQYF | TGTGCCAGCAGCCTCATATTAGCGGGGGGGGCCGTTGGCAAAAACATTCAGTACTTC
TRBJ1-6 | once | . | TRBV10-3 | CAISETYNSPLHF | TGTGCCATCAGTGAGACCTATAATTCACCCCTCCACTTT
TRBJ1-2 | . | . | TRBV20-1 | CSATLPARYGYTF | TGCAGTGCTACACTACCGGCCCGCTATGGCTACACCTTC
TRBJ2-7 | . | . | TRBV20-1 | CSARETEQNSYEQYF | TGCAGTGCTAGAGAAACGGAACAGAACTCCTACGAGCAGTACTTC
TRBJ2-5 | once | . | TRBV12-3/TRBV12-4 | CASRGLYQETQYF | TGTGCCAGCAGGGGACTGTACCAAGAGACCCAGTACTTC
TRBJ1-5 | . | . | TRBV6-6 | CASSPRQVLVGQPQHF | TGTGCCAGCAGTCCTCGACAGGTGTTAGTAGGCCAGCCCCAGCATTTT
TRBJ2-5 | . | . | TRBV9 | CASSLRGRQETQYF | TGTGCCAGCAGCCTCCGGGGGCGCCAGGAGACCCAGTACTTC
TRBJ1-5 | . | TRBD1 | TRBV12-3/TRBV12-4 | CASSSQRTGLLYSNQPQHF | TGTGCCAGCAGCTCCCAGAGGACAGGGCTACTCTATAGCAATCAGCCCCAGCATTTT
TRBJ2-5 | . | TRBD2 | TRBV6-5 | CASSYSLRELETQYF | TGTGCCAGCAGTTACTCCCTGCGGGAGTTAGAGACCCAGTACTTC
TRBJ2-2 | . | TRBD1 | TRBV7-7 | CASSPGTGNTGELFF | TGTGCCAGCAGTCCAGGGACAGGAAATACCGGGGAGCTGTTTTTT
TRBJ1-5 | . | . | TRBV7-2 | CASSSVQAGRIGPQHF | TGTGCCAGCAGCTCCGTACAGGCAGGGCGGATCGGGCCCCAGCATTTT
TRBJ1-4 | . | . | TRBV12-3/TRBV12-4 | CASSSRYRANEKLFF | TGTGCCAGCAGTTCGAGGTATCGGGCTAATGAAAAACTGTTTTTT
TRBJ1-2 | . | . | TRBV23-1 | CASSQFWGFGYTF | TGCGCCAGCAGTCAATTCTGGGGGTTTGGCTACACCTTC
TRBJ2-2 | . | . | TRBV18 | CASSPPENTGELFF | TGTGCCAGCTCACCACCGGAAAACACCGGGGAGCTGTTTTTT